One TCR beta chain is described in this entry. Antigen unknown. The sample belongs to a study of vaccination effects on CD4 cells after COVID-19. Measured with immunoSEQ multiplex PCR; TCRdb has only the in-frame clones, and not every one. The table shows some 31,000 clones, with less than 80% occurring only once. V shed 7 bases, J shed 7 bases, and the junction held 13 bases outside the gene matches. CDR1 SNHLY and CDR2 FYNNEI come from the germline V gene. This CDR3 is 16 amino acids long. Whole-study findings and limits: After vaccination, at late timepoints, clones induced by infection and by vaccine contracted markedly. Few convalescent patients were studied, and early post-infection samples were lacking.

Pools of viral peptides were used by the ViraFEST assay to expand antigen-specific CD4+ T cells ahead of sequencing. Cells that had been cultured for roughly ten days were the source of isolated CD4+ T cells. No vaccinee had earlier SARS-CoV-2 infection, and nucleocapsid antibodies were negative. PBMC cultures contained around 2 million cells per well, 10 IU/ml IL-2 and roughly 9.5 ug/ml peptides. On days 3 and 7, fresh IL-2 medium replaced half the medium. This specimen was CD4+ T cells from PBMCs cultured with HCoV-OC43 spike peptides, taken before COVID-19 vaccination. Stated subset: HCoV-OC43 spike overlapping peptide pool stimulation. This TCR was sampled from a human donor who received a COVID-19 vaccine. This sequence joins TRBV2 and TRBJ1-4, with 9 bases identical to TRBD1. CDR3: CASTGTGYSLGEKLFF. DNA for the CDR3: TGTGCCAGCACCGGGACAGGGTATTCATTGGGTGAAAAACTGTTTTTT.